This T cell receptor beta chain was documented in a study of blood T cell repertoires in COVID-19. Looking at the study overall: Samples of COVID-19 (acute and convalescent) were obtained from the United States, Italy and Spain. PBMCs, B-cell-depleted T cells, or T cells provided the cDNA or gDNA that made up the material.

V lost 4 bases, J lost 6 bases, and 8 bases stayed unmatched. The CDR3 loop spans 16 amino acids. Germline CDR1 reads MGHRA; CDR2 reads YSYEKL. Original processing notes: The authors estimated nucleated cell counts from reference gene primer amplification. Clones were read by immunoSEQ multiplex PCR, and TCRdb kept only the in-frame ones, dropping some. That table furnishes V, J and clone size, whereas the DNA furnished D and trimming. This sample carries approximately 190,000 clones, just over 85% of them seen once, and the ten largest clones take approximately 6.1%. The specimen sequenced was peripheral blood. The TCR comes from a man of 80 years or more with acute or convalescent COVID-19. The rearrangement uses TRBV4-1 and TRBJ2-2, with TRBD2 identical over 10 bases. For the CDR3, the DNA is TGCGCCAGCAGCCCTTATCTAGCGGGAGACCCCGGGGAGCTGTTTTTT. Protein product: CASSPYLAGDPGELFF.